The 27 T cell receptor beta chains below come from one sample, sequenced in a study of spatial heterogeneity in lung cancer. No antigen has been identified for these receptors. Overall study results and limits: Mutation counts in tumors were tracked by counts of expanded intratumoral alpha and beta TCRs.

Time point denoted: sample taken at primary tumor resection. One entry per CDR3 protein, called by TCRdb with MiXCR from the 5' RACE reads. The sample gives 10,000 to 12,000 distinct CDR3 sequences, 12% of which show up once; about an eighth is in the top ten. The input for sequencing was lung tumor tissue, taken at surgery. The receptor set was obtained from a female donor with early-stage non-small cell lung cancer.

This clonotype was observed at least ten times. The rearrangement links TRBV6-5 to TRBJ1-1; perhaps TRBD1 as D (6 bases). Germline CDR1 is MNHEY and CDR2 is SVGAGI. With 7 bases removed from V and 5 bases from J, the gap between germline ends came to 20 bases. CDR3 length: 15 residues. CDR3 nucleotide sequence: TGTGCCAGCACCCAGGGGATTCAGGGGAAGACTGAAGCTTTCTTT. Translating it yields CASTQGIQGKTEAFF.

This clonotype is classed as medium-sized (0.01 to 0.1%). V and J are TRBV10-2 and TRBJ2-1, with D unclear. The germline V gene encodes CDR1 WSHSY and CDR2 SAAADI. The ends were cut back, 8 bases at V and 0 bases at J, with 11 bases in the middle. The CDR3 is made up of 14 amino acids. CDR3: CASGWASSYNEQFF. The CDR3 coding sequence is TGCGCCAGCGGTTGGGCGAGCTCCTACAATGAGCAGTTCTTC.

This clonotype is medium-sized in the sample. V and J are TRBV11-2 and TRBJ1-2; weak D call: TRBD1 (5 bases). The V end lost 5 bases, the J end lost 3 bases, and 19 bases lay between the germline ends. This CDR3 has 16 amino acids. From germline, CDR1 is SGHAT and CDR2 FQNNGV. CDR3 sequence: CASSGPEGTDYYGYTF. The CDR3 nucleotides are TGTGCCAGCAGCGGGCCCGAAGGGACGGACTACTATGGCTACACCTTC.

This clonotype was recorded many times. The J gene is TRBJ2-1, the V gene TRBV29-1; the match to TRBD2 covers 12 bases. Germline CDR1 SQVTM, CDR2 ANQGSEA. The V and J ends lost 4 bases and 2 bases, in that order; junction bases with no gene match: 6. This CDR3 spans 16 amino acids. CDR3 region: CSVVRLAGEAYNEQFF. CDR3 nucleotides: TGCAGCGTTGTCCGACTAGCGGGAGAGGCCTACAATGAGCAGTTCTTC.

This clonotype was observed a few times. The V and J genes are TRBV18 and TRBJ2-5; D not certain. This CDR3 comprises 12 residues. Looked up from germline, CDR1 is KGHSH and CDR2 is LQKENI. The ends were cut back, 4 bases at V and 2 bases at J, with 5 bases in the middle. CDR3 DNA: TGTGCCAGCTCACTCCAACAAGAGACCCAGTACTTC. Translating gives CASSLQQETQYF. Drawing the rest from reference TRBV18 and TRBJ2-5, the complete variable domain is NAGVMQNPRHLVRRRGQEARLRCSPMKGHSHVYWYRQLPEEGLKFMVYLQKENIIDESGMPKERFSAEFPKEGPSILRIQQVVRGDSAAYFCASSLQQETQYFGPGTRLLVL.

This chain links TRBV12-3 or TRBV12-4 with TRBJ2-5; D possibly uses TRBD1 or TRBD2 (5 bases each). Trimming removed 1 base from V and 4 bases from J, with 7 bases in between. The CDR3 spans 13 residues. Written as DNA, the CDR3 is TGTGCCAGCAGTTTAGGTGGGGGAGAGACCCAGTACTTC. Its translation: CASSLGGGETQYF.

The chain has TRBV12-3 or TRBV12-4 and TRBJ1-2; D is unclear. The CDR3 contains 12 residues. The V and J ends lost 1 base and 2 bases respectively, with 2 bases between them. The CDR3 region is CASSLDNYGYTF. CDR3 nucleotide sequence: TGTGCCAGCAGTTTAGACAACTATGGCTACACCTTC.

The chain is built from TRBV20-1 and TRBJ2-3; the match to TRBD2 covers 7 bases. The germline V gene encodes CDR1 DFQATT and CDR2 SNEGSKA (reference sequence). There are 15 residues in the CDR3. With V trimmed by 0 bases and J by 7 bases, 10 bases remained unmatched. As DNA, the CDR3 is TGCAGTGCTAGAGATCCGGGGGACTACTTCTATACGCAGTATTTT. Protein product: CSARDPGDYFYTQYF.

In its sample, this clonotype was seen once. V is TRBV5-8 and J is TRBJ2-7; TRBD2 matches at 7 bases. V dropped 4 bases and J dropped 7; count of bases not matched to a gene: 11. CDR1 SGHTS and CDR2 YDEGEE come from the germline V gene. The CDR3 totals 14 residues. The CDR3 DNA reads TGTGCCAGCAGCCTCGGGGGGATTGGAGGAGAGCAGTACTTC. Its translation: CASSLGGIGGEQYF.

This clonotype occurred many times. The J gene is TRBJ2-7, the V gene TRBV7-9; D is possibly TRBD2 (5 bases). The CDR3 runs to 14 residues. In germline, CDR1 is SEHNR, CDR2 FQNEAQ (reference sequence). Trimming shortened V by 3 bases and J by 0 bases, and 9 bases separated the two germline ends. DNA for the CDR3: TGTGCCAGCAGCTTTAGTGGGAGCTCCTACGAGCAGTACTTC. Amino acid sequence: CASSFSGSSYEQYF.

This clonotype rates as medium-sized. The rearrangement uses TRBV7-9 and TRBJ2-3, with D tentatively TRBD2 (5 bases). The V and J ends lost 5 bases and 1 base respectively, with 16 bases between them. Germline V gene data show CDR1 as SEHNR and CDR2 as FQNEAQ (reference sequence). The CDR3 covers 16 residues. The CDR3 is CASSLQGSIGTDTQYF. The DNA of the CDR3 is TGTGCCAGCAGCCTCCAAGGGAGTATAGGCACAGATACGCAGTATTTT.

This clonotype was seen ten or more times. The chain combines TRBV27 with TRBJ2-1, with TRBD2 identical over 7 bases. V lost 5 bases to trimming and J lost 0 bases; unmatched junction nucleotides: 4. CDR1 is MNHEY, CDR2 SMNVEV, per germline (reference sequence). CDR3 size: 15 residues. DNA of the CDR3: TGTGCCAGCAGTCAACTAGCGATCTCCTACAATGAGCAGTTCTTC. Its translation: CASSQLAISYNEQFF.

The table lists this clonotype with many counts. Here the CDR3 reads CSVVGGLRGGNTIYF. The CDR3 DNA sequence: TGCAGCGTTGTCGGTGGCCTCAGGGGAGGAAACACCATATATTTT. The chain couples TRBV29-1 to TRBJ1-3; a possible D gene is TRBD1 (6 bases). With 4 bases removed from V and 4 bases from J, the gap between germline ends came to 17 bases. The germline V gene encodes CDR1 SQVTM and CDR2 ANQGSEA. The CDR3 consists of 15 residues. The whole variable domain, filled in from reference TRBV29-1 and TRBJ1-3, reads SAVISQKPSRDICQRGTSLTIQCQVDSQVTMMFWYRQQPGQSLTLIATANQGSEATYESGFVIDKFPISRPNLTFSTLTVSNMSPEDSSIYLCSVVGGLRGGNTIYFGEGSWLTVV.

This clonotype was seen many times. The DNA of the CDR3 is TGTGCCAGCAGCCAGGAGGTCAGCTGGGGAGCTTTCTTT. This encodes CASSQEVSWGAFF. The chain carries TRBV7-9 and TRBJ1-1; D gene ambiguous. The CDR3 spans 13 residues. Germline-derived CDR1 and CDR2 are SEHNR and FQNEAQ (reference sequence). V was pared by 5 bases and J by 10 bases, with 17 bases between. Full variable domain (outside the CDR3, taken from reference TRBV7-9 and TRBJ1-1): DTGVSQNPRHKITKRGQNVTFRCDPISEHNRLYWYRQTLGQGPEFLTYFQNEAQLEKSRLLSDRFSAERPKGSFSTLEIQRTEQGDSAMYLCASSQEVSWGAFFGQGTRLTVV.

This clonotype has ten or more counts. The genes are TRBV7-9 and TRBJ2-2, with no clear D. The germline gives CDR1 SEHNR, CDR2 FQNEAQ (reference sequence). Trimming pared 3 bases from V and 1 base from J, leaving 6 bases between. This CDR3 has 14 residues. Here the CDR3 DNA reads TGTGCCAGCAGCTTCTCAGGGAACACCGGGGAGCTGTTTTTT. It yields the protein CASSFSGNTGELFF. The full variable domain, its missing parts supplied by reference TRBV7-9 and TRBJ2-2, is DTGVSQNPRHKITKRGQNVTFRCDPISEHNRLYWYRQTLGQGPEFLTYFQNEAQLEKSRLLSDRFSAERPKGSFSTLEIQRTEQGDSAMYLCASSFSGNTGELFFGEGSRLTVL.

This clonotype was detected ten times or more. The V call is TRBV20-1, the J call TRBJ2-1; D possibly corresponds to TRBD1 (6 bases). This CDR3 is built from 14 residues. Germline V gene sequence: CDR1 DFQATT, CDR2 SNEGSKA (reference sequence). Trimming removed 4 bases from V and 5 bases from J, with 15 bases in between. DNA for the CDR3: TGCAGTGCTACCCGAGCAGGGGTGGACAATGAGCAGTTCTTC. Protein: CSATRAGVDNEQFF.

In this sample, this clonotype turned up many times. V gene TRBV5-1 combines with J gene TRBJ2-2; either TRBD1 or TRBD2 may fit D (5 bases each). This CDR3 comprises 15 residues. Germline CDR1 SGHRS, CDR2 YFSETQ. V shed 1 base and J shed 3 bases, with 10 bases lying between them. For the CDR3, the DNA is TGCGCCAGCAGCTTGAGGGGACCGGACACCGGGGAGCTGTTTTTT. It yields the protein CASSLRGPDTGELFF.

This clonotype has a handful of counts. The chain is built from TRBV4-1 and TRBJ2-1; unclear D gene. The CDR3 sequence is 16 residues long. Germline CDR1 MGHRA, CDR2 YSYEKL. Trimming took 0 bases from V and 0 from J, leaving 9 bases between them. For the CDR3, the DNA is TGCGCCAGCAGCCAAGACCCGATCTTCTCCTACAATGAGCAGTTCTTC. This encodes CASSQDPIFSYNEQFF.

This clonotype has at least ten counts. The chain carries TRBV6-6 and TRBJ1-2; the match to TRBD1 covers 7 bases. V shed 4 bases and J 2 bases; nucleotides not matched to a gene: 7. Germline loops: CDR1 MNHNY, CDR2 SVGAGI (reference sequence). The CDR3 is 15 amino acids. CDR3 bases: TGTGCCAGCAGTTCCCGGCAGGGGGACAACTATGGCTACACCTTC. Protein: CASSSRQGDNYGYTF.

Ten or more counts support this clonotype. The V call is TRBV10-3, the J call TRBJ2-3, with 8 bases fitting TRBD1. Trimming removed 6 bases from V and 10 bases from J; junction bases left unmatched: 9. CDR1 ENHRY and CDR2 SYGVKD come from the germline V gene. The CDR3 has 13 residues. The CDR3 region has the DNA TGTGCCATCAGCCAACCGGACAGGGAGGCGCAGTATTTT. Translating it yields CAISQPDREAQYF.

The CDR3 loop is CASSRWQGGNSNQPQHF. The CDR3 DNA is TGTGCCAGCAGTAGGTGGCAGGGGGGGAATAGCAATCAGCCCCAGCATTTT. The chain employs TRBV6-5 and TRBJ1-5; 7 positions agree with TRBD1. Germline CDR1 reads MNHEY; CDR2 reads SVGAGI. This CDR3 has 17 residues. The V segment lost 5 bases and the J segment 0 bases; nucleotides outside the gene matches: 10.

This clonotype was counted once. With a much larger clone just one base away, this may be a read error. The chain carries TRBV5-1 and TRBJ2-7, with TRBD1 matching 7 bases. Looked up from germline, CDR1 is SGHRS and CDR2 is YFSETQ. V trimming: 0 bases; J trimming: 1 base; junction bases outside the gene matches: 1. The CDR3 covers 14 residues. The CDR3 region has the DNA TGCGCCAGCAGCTTGGTGGGACAGTCCTACGAGCAGTACTTC. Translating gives CASSLVGQSYEQYF.

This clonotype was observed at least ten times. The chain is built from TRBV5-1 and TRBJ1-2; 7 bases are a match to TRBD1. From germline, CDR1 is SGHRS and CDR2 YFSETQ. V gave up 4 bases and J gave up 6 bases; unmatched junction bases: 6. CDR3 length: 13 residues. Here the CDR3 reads CASSVGTVDGYTF. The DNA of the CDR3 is TGCGCCAGCAGCGTCGGGACAGTGGATGGCTACACCTTC.

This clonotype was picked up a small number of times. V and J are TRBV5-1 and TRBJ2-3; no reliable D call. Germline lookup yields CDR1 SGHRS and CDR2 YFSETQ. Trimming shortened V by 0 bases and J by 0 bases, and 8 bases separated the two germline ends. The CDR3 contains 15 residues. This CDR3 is CASSLGGSSTDTQYF. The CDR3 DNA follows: TGCGCCAGCAGCTTGGGGGGTTCTAGCACAGATACGCAGTATTTT.

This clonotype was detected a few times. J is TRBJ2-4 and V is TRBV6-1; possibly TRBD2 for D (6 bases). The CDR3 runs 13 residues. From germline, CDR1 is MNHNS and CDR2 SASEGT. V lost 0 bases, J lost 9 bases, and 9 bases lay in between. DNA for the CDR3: TGTGCCAGCAGTGAAGCGGGGGGTGTCATTCAGTACTTC. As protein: CASSEAGGVIQYF.

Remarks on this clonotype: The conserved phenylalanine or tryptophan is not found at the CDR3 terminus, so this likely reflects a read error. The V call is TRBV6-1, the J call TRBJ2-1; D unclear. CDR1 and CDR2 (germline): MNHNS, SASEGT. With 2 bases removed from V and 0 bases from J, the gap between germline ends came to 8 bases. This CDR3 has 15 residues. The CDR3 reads CASSETLGSYNEQFL. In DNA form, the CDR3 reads TGTGCCAGCAGTGAAACTCTGGGCTCCTACAATGAGCAGTTCCTC.

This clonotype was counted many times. CDR3 region: CASSFPTSGGPNTGELFF. The CDR3 DNA reads TGTGCCAGCAGTTTCCCGACTAGCGGGGGCCCGAACACCGGGGAGCTGTTTTTT. The rearrangement links TRBV6-5 to TRBJ2-2, with 12 positions matching TRBD2. The length of the CDR3 is 18 residues. Germline V gene lookup returns CDR1 MNHEY and CDR2 SVGAGI. Losses at the gene ends were 4 bases for V and 0 bases for J; bases not matched to a gene: 6.